These 2 T cell receptor beta chains were all obtained from the same sample, sequenced in a study of graft-versus-host responses after intestinal transplantation. The antigens these receptors bind are not known. This table comes from immunoSEQ multiplex PCR, and its TCRdb copy is limited to in-frame clones, with some not included. The sample includes about 100,000 clones, roughly 90% of them seen just once. The sequences come from unstimulated CD4+ T cells sorted from spleen or lymph node cells, collected before intestinal transplant. These TCRs come from a human donor who received an intestinal transplant.

This clone has just one count. V usage is TRBV19 and J usage is TRBJ2-1; D might be TRBD1 (6 bases). The V gene's germline CDR1 is LNHDA and CDR2 SQIVND (reference sequence). CDR3 length: 13 residues. V lost 3 bases to trimming and J lost 6 bases, with 9 bases between them. CDR3 in amino acids: CASSIEGVNEQFF. Here the CDR3 DNA reads TGTGCCAGTAGTATCGAGGGGGTCAATGAGCAGTTCTTC.

The chain is built from TRBV28 and TRBJ2-7; D is perhaps TRBD2 (6 bases). The CDR3 loop spans 14 amino acids. CDR1 is MDHEN and CDR2 is SYDVKM in the germline V gene. The germline V and J ends were trimmed by 5 bases and 5 bases, with 16 bases remaining between them. The CDR3 bases are TGTGCCAGCAGTGACATCTGGGGGAGGAACGAGCAGTACTTC. This sequence encodes CASSDIWGRNEQYF.